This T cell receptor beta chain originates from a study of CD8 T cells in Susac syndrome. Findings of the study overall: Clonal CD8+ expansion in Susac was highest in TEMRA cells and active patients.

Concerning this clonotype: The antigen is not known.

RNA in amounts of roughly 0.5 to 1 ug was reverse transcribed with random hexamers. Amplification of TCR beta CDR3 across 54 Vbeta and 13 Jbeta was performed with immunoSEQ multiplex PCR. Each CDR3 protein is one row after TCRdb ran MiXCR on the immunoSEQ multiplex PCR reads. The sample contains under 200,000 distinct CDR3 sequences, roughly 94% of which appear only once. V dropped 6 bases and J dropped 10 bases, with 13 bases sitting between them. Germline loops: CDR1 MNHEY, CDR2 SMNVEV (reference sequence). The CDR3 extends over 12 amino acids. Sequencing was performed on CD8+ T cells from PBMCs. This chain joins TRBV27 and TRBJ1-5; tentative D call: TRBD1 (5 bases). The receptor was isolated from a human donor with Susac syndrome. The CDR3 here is CASSRDGQPQHF. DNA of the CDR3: TGTGCCAGCAGCCGGGACGGACAACCCCAGCATTTT.